The 32 T cell receptor beta chains given below trace back to one sample, sequenced in a study of blood T cell repertoires in COVID-19. Sequencing used immunoSEQ multiplex PCR; TCRdb keeps in-frame clones, though not all of them. The sample contains 250,000 to 300,000 clones, 75% to 90% of which appear only once. Material for sequencing was peripheral blood. Receptors were obtained from a woman aged 70-85 years with COVID-19, enrolled during active disease.

V and J are TRBV6-6 and TRBJ1-1; D may be TRBD1 (5 bases). The germline V gene encodes CDR1 MNHNY and CDR2 SVGAGI (reference sequence). Trimming stripped 0 bases from V and 4 bases from J, with 12 bases between. The CDR3 sequence is 15 residues long. The CDR3 DNA sequence: TGTGCCAGCAGTTACTCAGGGGTAGACGGCACTGAAGCTTTCTTT. Its translation: CASSYSGVDGTEAFF.

The chain combines TRBV6-2 or TRBV6-3 with TRBJ2-3; no clear D gene. Trimming removed 0 bases at V and 4 bases at J, with 8 bases between. Germline values: CDR1 MNHEY, CDR2 SVGEGT. The CDR3 spans 14 residues. The CDR3 loop reads CASSYSARSDTQYF. CDR3 DNA: TGTGCCAGCAGTTACTCGGCTAGATCAGATACGCAGTATTTT.

This clone was seen a single time. This chain links TRBV27 with TRBJ2-1; TRBD2 is a possible D gene (5 bases). The V gene's germline CDR1 is MNHEY and CDR2 SMNVEV (reference sequence). Trimming stripped 6 bases from V and 2 bases from J, with 11 bases between. The CDR3 is 14 amino acids. DNA of the CDR3: TGTGCCAGCAGGTCACTAGAAGCCTACAATGAGCAGTTCTTC. Its protein product is CASRSLEAYNEQFF.

This chain uses TRBV7-9 with TRBJ2-3; 11 nucleotides align to TRBD2. CDR1 and CDR2 (germline): SEHNR, FQNEAQ (reference sequence). The V segment lost 1 base and the J segment 1 base; nucleotides outside the gene matches: 4. The length of the CDR3 is 17 residues. This chain's CDR3 is CASSLVLAGDRTDTQYF. The DNA for the CDR3 is TGTGCCAGCAGCTTAGTACTAGCGGGGGACCGCACAGATACGCAGTATTTT. The full variable domain, rest sourced from reference TRBV7-9 and TRBJ2-3, is DTGVSQNPRHKITKRGQNVTFRCDPISEHNRLYWYRQTLGQGPEFLTYFQNEAQLEKSRLLSDRFSAERPKGSFSTLEIQRTEQGDSAMYLCASSLVLAGDRTDTQYFGPGTRLTVL.

J is TRBJ2-5 and V is TRBV29-1, with TRBD1 as a possible D gene (6 bases). This CDR3 has 11 amino acids. CDR1 and CDR2 (germline): SQVTM, ANQGSEA. V lost 5 bases to trimming and J lost 5 bases, with 9 bases between them. This CDR3 reads CSVMQGETQYF. The CDR3 DNA follows: TGCAGCGTTATGCAGGGGGAGACCCAGTACTTC.

This chain links TRBV6-1 with TRBJ1-2; 10 nucleotides line up with TRBD1. The V gene's germline CDR1 is MNHNS and CDR2 SASEGT. The CDR3 sequence is 16 residues long. J was trimmed by 6 bases and V by 4 bases; bases with no gene match: 11. The CDR3 nucleotides are TGTGCCAGCAGTGCCCCCCCGGAGACAGGGGGCCATGGCTACACCTTC. Protein: CASSAPPETGGHGYTF.

CDR3 nucleotides: TGCGCCAGCAGCCAAGTAGCGGCGAGTCGCTACGAGCAGTACTTC. The encoded protein is CASSQVAASRYEQYF. The chain links TRBV4-3 to TRBJ2-7, with D tentatively TRBD2 (6 bases). Trimming pared 1 base from V and 3 bases from J, leaving 13 bases between. CDR1 and CDR2 (germline): LGHNA, YSLEER. The CDR3 totals 15 residues.

The chain is built from TRBV4-1 and TRBJ1-1; D is possibly TRBD1 (5 bases). This CDR3 has 15 amino acids. CDR1 is MGHRA and CDR2 is YSYEKL in the germline V gene. Trimming pared 0 bases from V and 3 bases from J, leaving 11 bases between. This CDR3 reads CASSQDQGHDTEAFF. The CDR3, as DNA: TGCGCCAGCAGCCAAGATCAGGGTCATGACACTGAAGCTTTCTTT.

This chain joins TRBV6-5 and TRBJ1-1, with 8 bases identical to TRBD1. Unmatched junction bases numbered 8, after V lost 9 bases and J lost 5 bases. Germline values: CDR1 MNHEY, CDR2 SVGAGI. This CDR3 contains 13 residues. This CDR3 is CASSDRERTEAFF. The CDR3 DNA follows: TGTGCCAGTTCGGACAGGGAAAGAACTGAAGCTTTCTTT.

The chain uses TRBV5-1 and TRBJ1-4; 8 bases match TRBD1. With V trimmed by 2 bases and J by 8 bases, 5 bases remained unmatched. Germline V gene data show CDR1 as SGHRS and CDR2 as YFSETQ. CDR3 length: 14 residues. CDR3 residues: CASSLGTGLEKLFF. The CDR3, as DNA: TGCGCCAGCAGCTTAGGGACAGGTCTGGAAAAACTGTTTTTT. The complete variable domain, with remaining parts taken from reference TRBV5-1 and TRBJ1-4, reads KAGVTQTPRYLIKTRGQQVTLSCSPISGHRSVSWYQQTPGQGLQFLFEYFSETQRNKGNFPGRFSGRQFSNSRSEMNVSTLELGDSALYLCASSLGTGLEKLFFGSGTQLSVL.

The rearrangement links TRBV9 to TRBJ1-1; D unresolved. Germline CDR1 is SGDLS and CDR2 is YYNGEE. The CDR3 is made up of 14 amino acids. The V gene lost 2 bases and the J gene lost 1 base, with 9 bases spanning the gap. In nucleotides, the CDR3 is TGTGCCAGCAGCGTCCAGGTATCGAACACTGAAGCTTTCTTT. Protein sequence: CASSVQVSNTEAFF.

This chain uses TRBV2 with TRBJ1-4; 10 bases map to TRBD1. Unmatched junction bases numbered 7, after V lost 5 bases and J lost 4 bases. Germline V gives CDR1 SNHLY, CDR2 FYNNEI. The CDR3 runs 16 residues. CDR3 in DNA: TGTGCCAGCAGTAGACAGGGGGCGACGAGTAATGAAAAACTGTTTTTT. Translating it yields CASSRQGATSNEKLFF. Looking up the rest from reference TRBV2 and TRBJ1-4 gives the full variable domain: EPEVTQTPSHQVTQMGQEVILRCVPISNHLYFYWYRQILGQKVEFLVSFYNNEISEKSEIFDDQFSVERPDGSNFTLKIRSTKLEDSAMYFCASSRQGATSNEKLFFGSGTQLSVL.

J is TRBJ1-1 and V is TRBV7-2, with D hard to call. The CDR3 is made up of 15 amino acids. From germline, CDR1 is SGHTA and CDR2 FQGNSA. The V gene lost 1 base and the J gene lost 10 bases, with 19 bases spanning the gap. The CDR3 DNA is TGTGCCAGCAGCTTAGAGCGCACTGGGCGGGTTGGAGCTTTCTTT. Protein: CASSLERTGRVGAFF.

The V and J genes are TRBV4-3 and TRBJ1-5; D is perhaps TRBD1 (5 bases). Germline V gene lookup returns CDR1 LGHNA and CDR2 YSLEER. Trimming stripped 0 bases from V and 6 bases from J, with 12 bases between. This CDR3 region has 15 residues. CDR3 nucleotides: TGCGCCAGCAGCCAAGATCCAGGGAACGGTCAGCCCCAGCATTTT. Its translation is CASSQDPGNGQPQHF.

CDR3 in DNA: TGTGCCAGCAGTCCATCCTACTCAACTGAAGCTTTCTTT. It specifies CASSPSYSTEAFF. This chain joins TRBV27 and TRBJ1-1, with no clear D. The germline CDR1 and CDR2 sequences are MNHEY and SMNVEV (reference sequence). This CDR3 has 13 amino acids. V lost 5 bases and J 5 bases, leaving 12 bases between the germline ends.

The chain links TRBV10-3 to TRBJ2-3; unclear D gene. The CDR3 is made up of 12 amino acids. The V gene's germline CDR1 is ENHRY and CDR2 SYGVKD. V lost 11 bases and J 4 bases, leaving 13 bases between the germline ends. The CDR3, as DNA: TGTGCCTCCTCCACTCCCGCAGATACGCAGTATTTT. Encoded protein: CASSTPADTQYF.

This chain joins TRBV4-2 and TRBJ2-7; 7 bases map to TRBD1. Germline lookup yields CDR1 LGHNA and CDR2 YNFKEQ. With 4 bases clipped from V and 2 bases from J, the junction kept 5 bases outside the gene matches. The CDR3 extends over 14 amino acids. DNA of the CDR3: TGTGCCAGCAGCCCGGGTAGGGGGCCCTACGAGCAGTACTTC. Its protein is CASSPGRGPYEQYF.

The rearrangement uses TRBV7-2 and TRBJ1-2; the D is unclear. CDR3 length equals 13 residues. Deletions cut 8 bases from V and 11 bases from J, with 21 bases between. Germline assignment: CDR1 SGHTA and CDR2 FQGNSA. This CDR3 reads CASLAPLRTGYTF. The CDR3 bases are TGTGCCAGCCTCGCGCCCCTAAGGACTGGTTACACCTTC.

In nucleotides, the CDR3 is TGTGCCATCAGTGGCCAAGGGGGAGATCAGCCCCAGCATTTT. Translating it yields CAISGQGGDQPQHF. This chain uses TRBV10-3 with TRBJ1-5, with D perhaps matching TRBD1 (6 bases). Between the trimmed V and J ends, which lost 4 bases and 5 bases, there was a span of 12 bases. The CDR3 totals 14 residues. Germline CDR1 and CDR2: ENHRY and SYGVKD.

The chain employs TRBV2 and TRBJ2-2; possible D gene TRBD1, 5 bases. Per the germline V gene, CDR1 is SNHLY and CDR2 is FYNNEI. The CDR3 is made up of 13 amino acids. Trimming stripped 11 bases from V and 0 bases from J, with 10 bases between. CDR3: CAGRTTNTGELFF. CDR3 coding DNA: TGTGCCGGCCGGACAACGAACACCGGGGAGCTGTTTTTT.

The chain combines TRBV6-2 or TRBV6-3 with TRBJ2-5; 9 nucleotides align to TRBD1. Unmatched junction bases numbered 13, after V lost 6 bases and J lost 5 bases. The CDR3 sequence is 16 residues long. Germline assignment: CDR1 MNHEY and CDR2 SVGEGT. DNA for the CDR3: TGTGCCAGCAGCCACCCTGGGACAGGGTCACGTGAGACCCAGTACTTC. This translates into CASSHPGTGSRETQYF.

The chain recombines TRBV28 with TRBJ2-2, with TRBD1 identical over 8 bases. The CDR3 is made up of 15 amino acids. V lost 6 bases to trimming and J lost 1 base; unmatched junction nucleotides: 4. Germline-derived CDR1 and CDR2 are MDHEN and SYDVKM. As DNA, the CDR3 is TGTGCCAGCAGACATGGACAGGGGAACACCGGGGAGCTGTTTTTT. Amino acids: CASRHGQGNTGELFF.

This clone was counted between two and nine times. V is TRBV7-2 and J is TRBJ1-6; 7 nucleotides align to TRBD1. Germline V gene sequence: CDR1 SGHTA, CDR2 FQGNSA. This CDR3 comprises 14 residues. Unmatched junction bases numbered 4, after V lost 2 bases and J lost 9 bases. The CDR3 region is CASSLRQGPSPLHF. Written as DNA, the CDR3 is TGTGCCAGCAGCTTACGACAGGGACCTTCACCCCTCCACTTT.

V and J are TRBV28 and TRBJ1-5, with 10 bases identical to TRBD1. After removal of 6 bases from V and 7 bases from J, the junction contained 9 bases not matched to a gene. The CDR3 runs 15 residues. Germline lookup yields CDR1 MDHEN and CDR2 SYDVKM. CDR3 nucleotides: TGTGCCAGCAGCCCATGGACAGGGGGGGGACAGCCCCAGCATTTT. This translates into CASSPWTGGGQPQHF.

J is TRBJ2-1 and V is TRBV24-1; maybe TRBD2 (5 bases). V was pared by 0 bases and J by 7 bases, with 9 bases between. CDR1 is KGHDR, CDR2 SFDVKD, per germline. This CDR3 spans 14 amino acids. DNA of the CDR3: TGTGCCACCAGTGATTTGGTTGGCGGGAATGAGCAGTTCTTC. Amino acid sequence: CATSDLVGGNEQFF.

This chain uses TRBV12-5 with TRBJ1-3, with 7 positions matching TRBD1. The germline V gene has CDR1 LGHNT and CDR2 FRNRAP. This CDR3 has 17 amino acids. The junction had 13 bases not matched to a gene; V was cut back by 4 bases and J by 4 bases. The CDR3 DNA is TGTGCTAGTGGTTCCCAATTGACAGGGCCCAGGGGAAACACCATATATTTT. It codes for CASGSQLTGPRGNTIYF. Filled out from reference TRBV12-5 and TRBJ1-3, the complete variable domain reads DARVTQTPRHKVTEMGQEVTMRCQPILGHNTVFWYRQTMMQGLELLAYFRNRAPLDDSGMPKDRFSAEMPDATLATLKIQPSEPRDSAVYFCASGSQLTGPRGNTIYFGEGSWLTVV.

V usage is TRBV15 and J usage is TRBJ2-5; D is unclear. Germline V gene data show CDR1 as LNHNV and CDR2 as YYDKDF (reference sequence). Trimming took 3 bases from V and 3 from J, leaving 11 bases between them. This CDR3 region has 14 residues. The CDR3 loop is CATSSPGLEETQYF. The CDR3 DNA reads TGTGCCACCAGCAGTCCCGGGTTGGAAGAGACCCAGTACTTC.

This clone is a singleton in its sample. The rearrangement joins TRBV25-1 to TRBJ2-3; D gene ambiguous. The CDR3 totals 14 residues. The germline V and J ends were trimmed by 3 bases and 0 bases, with 7 bases remaining between them. Germline CDR1 reads MGHDK; CDR2 reads SYGVNS. Written as DNA, the CDR3 is TGTGCCAGCAGTGACGATCGGAGCACAGATACGCAGTATTTT. Protein product: CASSDDRSTDTQYF.

J is TRBJ1-2 and V is TRBV7-3; a weak D match, TRBD1 (5 bases). This CDR3 comprises 13 residues. Germline lookup yields CDR1 SGHTA and CDR2 FQGTGA. Deletions cut 6 bases from V and 4 bases from J, with 12 bases between. CDR3 protein: CASSEGEGYGYTF. CDR3 DNA sequence: TGTGCCAGCAGTGAAGGGGAAGGCTATGGCTACACCTTC.

The chain combines TRBV5-1 with TRBJ2-5; D is uncertain. The ends were cut back, 4 bases at V and 0 bases at J, with 13 bases in the middle. The germline V gene encodes CDR1 SGHRS and CDR2 YFSETQ. The CDR3 covers 15 residues. The CDR3 bases are TGCGCCAGCAGCGCCGGAGAATTCGACCAAGAGACCCAGTACTTC. This gives the protein CASSAGEFDQETQYF.

This chain connects TRBV30 to TRBJ1-1; the D gene is possibly TRBD1 (6 bases). V gave up 3 bases and J gave up 8 bases, with 16 bases separating them. Germline V gene lookup returns CDR1 GTSNPN and CDR2 SVGIG (reference sequence). The CDR3 is 13 amino acids. The CDR3 protein is CAWRVTFGTEAFF. CDR3 bases: TGTGCCTGGAGGGTAACATTTGGGACAGAAGCTTTCTTT.

The V and J genes are TRBV28 and TRBJ2-5, with 7 bases matching TRBD2. The CDR3 loop spans 16 amino acids. CDR1 is MDHEN and CDR2 is SYDVKM in the germline V gene. The V and J ends lost 3 bases and 1 base, in that order; junction bases with no gene match: 8. The CDR3 here is CASSFPGGSSQETQYF. The CDR3 bases are TGTGCCAGCAGTTTCCCCGGGGGGAGCAGCCAAGAGACCCAGTACTTC.